The 11 T cell receptor beta chains in this list originate from one sample, sequenced in a study of breast tumors, draining lymph nodes, adjacent tissues. From the multiplex PCR reads, TCRdb called clonotypes with MiXCR, one entry per CDR3 protein. Counted here are some 7,600 distinct CDR3 sequences, 74% occurring once; the ten biggest clones make up under 45%. Sequences were obtained from tumor-adjacent breast tissue. These receptors originate from a female donor with breast cancer. Some clones in this sample may be carry-over from other donors' samples.

This chain connects TRBV27 to TRBJ2-7; D might be TRBD1 or TRBD2, each matching 5 bases. V was clipped by 8 bases and J by 2 bases, with 16 bases between them. Germline values: CDR1 MNHEY, CDR2 SMNVEV (reference sequence). The CDR3 length is 14 residues. The CDR3 DNA reads as TGTGCCAGCCAAGAACTAGGGACCCCCTACGAGCAGTACTTC. This sequence encodes CASQELGTPYEQYF.

This clonotype was detected ten times or more. The chain recombines TRBV14 with TRBJ2-1; D is uncertain. Germline CDR1 SGHDN, CDR2 FVKESK. V lost 3 bases and J 10 bases, leaving 7 bases between the germline ends. This CDR3 spans 11 amino acids. CDR3 DNA sequence: TGTGCCAGCAGCCATGCCCTGGAGCAGTTCTTC. This sequence encodes CASSHALEQFF.

V usage is TRBV20-1 and J usage is TRBJ1-5, with D uncertain. In germline, CDR1 is DFQATT, CDR2 SNEGSKA (reference sequence). The CDR3 runs to 13 residues. Trimming left V 3 bases short and J 5 bases short, with 11 bases between. For the CDR3, the DNA is TGCAGTGCTAGTAGAAAATGGGATCAGCCCCAGCATTTT. It yields the protein CSASRKWDQPQHF.

The chain links TRBV5-1 to TRBJ1-4; 7 bases are a match to TRBD1. CDR1 is SGHRS and CDR2 is YFSETQ in the germline V gene. Germline trimming cut 6 bases from V and 8 bases from J; bases unmatched to any gene: 7. The CDR3 is 13 residues long. The CDR3 loop is CASKQQGREKLFF. DNA for the CDR3: TGCGCCAGCAAGCAACAGGGGCGGGAAAAACTGTTTTTT. Supplemented by reference TRBV5-1 and TRBJ1-4, the full variable domain reads KAGVTQTPRYLIKTRGQQVTLSCSPISGHRSVSWYQQTPGQGLQFLFEYFSETQRNKGNFPGRFSGRQFSNSRSEMNVSTLELGDSALYLCASKQQGREKLFFGSGTQLSVL.

In its sample, this clonotype is medium-sized (0.01 to 0.1%). The V gene is TRBV7-9, the J gene TRBJ2-1; 9 bases fit TRBD1. Germline lookup yields CDR1 SEHNR and CDR2 FQNEAQ (reference sequence). The CDR3 totals 15 residues. Trimming took 5 bases from V and 8 from J; bases not matched to a gene: 10. The DNA for the CDR3 is TGTGCCAGCAGCCCGACCCCTGACAGGGGGTATGAGCAGTTCTTC. This codes for CASSPTPDRGYEQFF.

The chain links TRBV20-1 to TRBJ2-3, with 8 bases aligning to TRBD1. CDR3 length equals 13 residues. CDR1 is DFQATT, CDR2 SNEGSKA, per germline (reference sequence). CDR3 amino acids: CRSGQESTDTQYF. DNA of the CDR3: TGCAGGTCGGGACAGGAGAGCACAGATACGCAGTATTTT.

The rearrangement links TRBV5-1 to TRBJ2-3, with D perhaps matching TRBD1 (5 bases). CDR1 and CDR2 (germline): SGHRS, YFSETQ. The ends were cut back, 4 bases at V and 1 base at J, with 10 bases in the middle. This CDR3 is built from 14 residues. CDR3 bases: TGCGCCAGCAGCGGGGCAGGAGGCACAGATACGCAGTATTTT. As protein: CASSGAGGTDTQYF.

The table lists this clonotype with a few counts. The chain recombines TRBV20-1 with TRBJ1-1, with D perhaps TRBD1 (6 bases). Germline CDR1 and CDR2: DFQATT and SNEGSKA (reference sequence). Deletions cut 0 bases from V and 1 base from J, with 9 bases between. The CDR3 loop spans 14 amino acids. CDR3 protein: CSARDMGANTEAFF. For the CDR3, the DNA is TGCAGTGCTAGAGATATGGGGGCGAACACTGAAGCTTTCTTT.

The chain links TRBV20-1 to TRBJ2-1; 11 positions match TRBD2. The germline gives CDR1 DFQATT, CDR2 SNEGSKA (reference sequence). This CDR3 region has 15 residues. V trimming: 0 bases; J trimming: 8 bases; junction bases outside the gene matches: 6. The CDR3 DNA is TGCAGTGCTAGAGATCTAGCGGGGGGCATCGATGAGCAGTTCTTC. Amino acid sequence: CSARDLAGGIDEQFF.

This sequence joins TRBV19 and TRBJ2-1, with D hard to call. The CDR3 is made up of 13 amino acids. The ends were cut back, 5 bases at V and 2 bases at J, with 7 bases in the middle. The V gene's germline CDR1 is LNHDA and CDR2 SQIVND (reference sequence). This CDR3 is CASSPHPYNEQFF. CDR3 DNA sequence: TGTGCCAGTAGTCCCCACCCCTACAATGAGCAGTTCTTC.

The chain joins TRBV25-1 to TRBJ1-6; 8 nucleotides agree with TRBD1. Germline values: CDR1 MGHDK, CDR2 SYGVNS. The CDR3 is 15 amino acids. The J segment lost 9 bases and the V segment lost 3 bases, leaving 7 bases of the junction unmatched. CDR3 in DNA: TGTGCCAGCAGTGACTTCGGCAGGGGGCCTTCACCCCTCCACTTT. Its protein product is CASSDFGRGPSPLHF.